This TCR beta chain was identified during a study of cytomegalovirus exposure and HLA in healthy donors. CDR3 length equals 13 residues. The J segment lost 6 bases and the V segment lost 3 bases, leaving 4 bases of the junction unmatched. Germline CDR1 and CDR2: SGDLS and YYNGEE. Study conclusions and caveats: Sequencing depth across donors, presence/absence analyses assumed, was roughly uniform.

With 60 Vbeta and 13 Jbeta primers, the PCR was carried out. In the original workflow: The authors later counted roughly 79 million unique TCR beta chains, some 12 million of them shared. Sequenced by immunoSEQ multiplex PCR; TCRdb stores in-frame clones only, minus some. Clonal size and the V and J genes are those of that table, whereas D and trimming came from the DNA. Of 250,000 to 350,000 clones listed, around 86% are singletons. Notes on this clone: Its specificity is not known.

The TCR comes from a man aged 40-55 years in good health and CMV-seropositive. Specimen: PBMCs. The J gene is TRBJ1-2, the V gene TRBV9; 8 nucleotides line up with TRBD1. CDR3 region: CASSDGQGHGYTF. CDR3 coding DNA: TGTGCCAGCAGCGACGGACAGGGCCATGGCTACACCTTC. Variable domain in full (rest from reference TRBV9 and TRBJ1-2): DSGVTQTPKHLITATGQRVTLRCSPRSGDLSVYWYQQSLDQGLQFLIQYYNGEERAKGNILERFSAQQFPDLHSELNLSSLELGDSALYFCASSDGQGHGYTFGSGTRLTVV.